This entry lists 18 T cell receptor beta chains sequenced from one sample in a study of blood T cell repertoires in COVID-19 (TCRdb year 2020). Receptor libraries were prepared by the immunoSEQ multiplex PCR assay. What TCRdb holds here is the immuneACCESS table cut down to in-frame rearrangements. Part of the clones is not present; checked against another copy, under half of the missing clones reflect an unresolved V gene, and the others are unexplained. The sample records 150,000 to 200,000 clones, about 88% of which are singletons. The top ten constitute 4% to 5% of the sample. Sequenced input: peripheral blood. These receptors were collected from a human donor in a cohort sampled during active COVID-19.

The chain combines TRBV6-4 with TRBJ2-1, with D maybe TRBD2 (6 bases). Trimming shortened V by 4 bases and J by 1 base, and 14 bases separated the two germline ends. The germline gives CDR1 MRHNA, CDR2 SNTAGT. This CDR3 has 16 residues. The CDR3, as DNA: TGTGCCAGCAGTGTCTTTGGGCTAGCGTCCTACAATGAGCAGTTCTTC. Translation: CASSVFGLASYNEQFF.

The chain joins TRBV2 to TRBJ2-7, with a weak D call TRBD1 (7 bases). Germline CDR1 is SNHLY and CDR2 is FYNNEI. This CDR3 comprises 13 residues. Trimming took off 6 bases at V and 1 base at J, with 10 bases between the two ends. For the CDR3, the DNA is TGTGCCAGCAGGGGGGGACAGTCCTACGAGCAGTACTTC. Its protein product is CASRGGQSYEQYF.

The chain is built from TRBV3-1 (or the pseudogene TRBV3-2) and TRBJ2-7, with 10 bases identical to TRBD1. From germline, CDR1 is LGHDT and CDR2 YNNKEL (reference sequence). The V segment lost 1 base and the J segment 3 bases; nucleotides outside the gene matches: 3. There are 15 residues in the CDR3. Here the CDR3 DNA reads TGTGCCAGCAGCCAAGGACAGGGGGCCTACTACGAGCAGTACTTC. Translated: CASSQGQGAYYEQYF.

The chain is built from TRBV28 and TRBJ1-2, with a possible D match to TRBD1 (5 bases). The CDR3 totals 17 residues. Trimming left V 5 bases short and J 2 bases short, with 21 bases between. Germline lookup yields CDR1 MDHEN and CDR2 SYDVKM. This CDR3 is CASSPITTGSLNYGYTF. In DNA form, the CDR3 reads TGTGCCAGCAGTCCGATCACAACAGGTTCCCTCAACTATGGCTACACCTTC.

This clone was found once. The chain employs TRBV19 and TRBJ2-2; 10 bases are a match to TRBD1. This CDR3 has 16 residues. CDR1 and CDR2 from the germline V gene are LNHDA and SQIVND (reference sequence). The ends lost 3 bases at V and 2 bases at J; junction bases unmatched: 3. As DNA, the CDR3 is TGTGCCAGTAGTATCGGACAGGGGGTTAACACCGGGGAGCTGTTTTTT. Its translation is CASSIGQGVNTGELFF.

This clone was counted between two and nine times. V gene TRBV6-5 combines with J gene TRBJ2-7, with TRBD2 matching 9 bases. V trimming: 5 bases; J trimming: 5 bases; junction bases outside the gene matches: 4. The CDR3 length is 13 residues. Germline loops: CDR1 MNHEY, CDR2 SVGAGI. CDR3 in amino acids: CASSPGLAHEQYF. CDR3 bases: TGTGCCAGCAGTCCGGGACTAGCCCACGAGCAGTACTTC.

This clone has a single count. The rearrangement uses TRBV5-1 and TRBJ2-2; TRBD1 matches 9 bases. J was trimmed by 7 bases and V by 5 bases; bases with no gene match: 6. Looked up from germline, CDR1 is SGHRS and CDR2 is YFSETQ. The CDR3 is 14 residues long. DNA for the CDR3: TGCGCCAGCAGAGATACAGGGGGCATCGGGGAGCTGTTTTTT. This sequence encodes CASRDTGGIGELFF.

This chain joins TRBV6-1 and TRBJ1-1; D not resolved. CDR1 is MNHNS, CDR2 SASEGT, per germline. Trimming pared 4 bases from V and 4 bases from J, leaving 19 bases between. This CDR3 is 16 amino acids long. Written as DNA, the CDR3 is TGTGCCAGCAGTGGGTCTGTTTGGCAACGGGGCACTGAAGCTTTCTTT. Amino acids: CASSGSVWQRGTEAFF.

V and J are TRBV6-4 and TRBJ1-1; D uncertain. The CDR3 has 17 residues. V gave up 0 bases and J gave up 6 bases, with 20 bases separating them. The germline V gene encodes CDR1 MRHNA and CDR2 SNTAGT. The CDR3 sequence: CASSDSKSEGGSPEAFF. The CDR3, as DNA: TGTGCCAGCAGTGACTCGAAGTCGGAGGGAGGCTCCCCTGAAGCTTTCTTT.

V and J are TRBV3-1 (or the pseudogene TRBV3-2) and TRBJ1-1; D gene ambiguous. Trimming removed 0 bases from V and 10 bases from J, with 18 bases in between. Germline V CDR1 and CDR2: LGHDT, YNNKEL (reference sequence). CDR3 length: 15 amino acids. The CDR3 nucleotides read TGTGCCAGCAGCCAAGATCGCGTTAGCGGGGTGCGAGCTTTCTTT. Translating gives CASSQDRVSGVRAFF.

V is TRBV5-5 and J is TRBJ2-7; the D is unclear. The germline gives CDR1 SGHKS, CDR2 YYEKEE (reference sequence). V was trimmed by 0 bases and J by 7 bases, leaving 11 bases between them. The CDR3 totals 13 residues. The DNA for the CDR3 is TGTGCCAGCAGCTTGGCCTTTCTCGGGGAGCAGTACTTC. It specifies CASSLAFLGEQYF. The complete variable domain, with remaining parts taken from reference TRBV5-5 and TRBJ2-7, reads DAGVTQSPTHLIKTRGQQVTLRCSPISGHKSVSWYQQVLGQGPQFIFQYYEKEERGRGNFPDRFSARQFPNYSSELNVNALLLGDSALYLCASSLAFLGEQYFGPGTRLTVT.

The chain links TRBV28 to TRBJ1-4, with TRBD1 identical over 9 bases. CDR3 length equals 18 residues. V lost 5 bases and J lost 4; bases outside the gene matches: 14. Germline-derived CDR1 and CDR2 are MDHEN and SYDVKM. This CDR3 reads CASSPGTGLLGGNEKLFF. Here the CDR3 DNA reads TGTGCCAGCAGTCCCGGGACAGGGCTCCTGGGAGGTAATGAAAAACTGTTTTTT.

V usage is TRBV10-1 and J usage is TRBJ2-2; perhaps TRBD2 as D (6 bases). V dropped 5 bases and J dropped 3 bases, with 10 bases sitting between them. The CDR3 has 14 amino acids. CDR1 and CDR2 from the germline V gene are WNHNN and SYGVQD (reference sequence). The CDR3: CASSFGSDTGELFF. CDR3 nucleotide sequence: TGCGCCAGCAGTTTCGGGAGTGACACCGGGGAGCTGTTTTTT.

The genes are TRBV28 and TRBJ2-7, with D unresolved. This CDR3 is 15 amino acids long. Looked up from germline, CDR1 is MDHEN and CDR2 is SYDVKM. V was cut by 1 base and J by 3 bases, with 13 bases left in between. The CDR3 loop reads CASSLYQETNYEQYF. The CDR3 DNA is TGTGCCAGCAGTTTATACCAGGAAACAAACTACGAGCAGTACTTC.

The chain joins TRBV6-2 or TRBV6-3 to TRBJ2-7; 9 bases line up with TRBD1. This CDR3 contains 16 residues. Germline assignment: CDR1 MNHEY and CDR2 SVGEGT. The V segment lost 7 bases and the J segment 0 bases; nucleotides outside the gene matches: 10. DNA of the CDR3: TGTGCCAGCAACCCCGCCCCGGGACAGGGCTCCTACGAGCAGTACTTC. Translated: CASNPAPGQGSYEQYF.

The CDR3 nucleotides read TGTGCCAGCAGGCGAGGTGAGGCCGATAGCAATCAGCCCCAGCATTTT. Translation gives CASRRGEADSNQPQHF. This chain uses TRBV2 with TRBJ1-5; D is ambiguous. Germline values: CDR1 SNHLY, CDR2 FYNNEI. With 6 bases removed from V and 0 bases from J, the gap between germline ends came to 15 bases. CDR3 length: 16 amino acids.

This clone has a handful of counts. The chain links TRBV7-2 to TRBJ2-2, with 10 bases lining up with TRBD2. The CDR3 is made up of 17 amino acids. V dropped 0 bases and J dropped 4; count of bases not matched to a gene: 5. Germline V gives CDR1 SGHTA, CDR2 FQGNSA. DNA of the CDR3: TGTGCCAGCAGCTTAGCAGGACTAGCGGCTACCACCGGGGAGCTGTTTTTT. Translation gives CASSLAGLAATTGELFF.

This clone came up once. V usage is TRBV15 and J usage is TRBJ2-4, with a tentative D call TRBD1 (6 bases). V was cut by 5 bases and J by 1 base, with 9 bases left in between. This CDR3 has 14 amino acids. CDR1 is LNHNV and CDR2 is YYDKDF in the germline V gene (reference sequence). CDR3 coding DNA: TGTGCCACCAGCGAGGGGGTTGCCAAAAACATTCAGTACTTC. It translates to CATSEGVAKNIQYF.